Listed below are T cell receptor beta chains from one sample, sequenced in a study of T-cell memory formation after mild COVID-19. TCRdb independently ran MiXCR on the 5' RACE reads; one entry per CDR3 protein. This sample has tens of thousands of distinct CDR3 sequences; more than 11% occur once, and the top ten carry about 33%. The specimen was PBMCs or a T cell subset sorted from them (not recorded which). Receptors were obtained from an adult woman who had mild COVID-19 (a few samples of this study predate the infection). Cell type and time point are not known. Both conserved end residues are part of each CDR3. A D gene is named only where the DNA matches it firmly. A clone size is listed for some rows: how often the clone was seen (once, few, many), or a class if it is expanded.

abundance | d_gene | j_gene | v_gene | CDR3nt | CDR3aa
many | . | TRBJ2-3 | TRBV7-3 | TGTGCCAGCAACAATGGAGGGGCGGATACGCAGTATTTT | CASNNGGADTQYF
many | . | TRBJ2-2 | TRBV6-5 | TGTGCCAGCAGCTTCGCACAGGTTCTTGGCTGGGATAACACCGGGGAGCTGTTTTTT | CASSFAQVLGWDNTGELFF
. | . | TRBJ2-7 | TRBV9 | TGTGCCAGCAGCGTAGGGGGGGTCGACGAGCAGTACTTC | CASSVGGVDEQYF
. | TRBD1 | TRBJ2-1 | TRBV29-1 | TGCAGCGTTGTCCCTCGGGACAGCTTCAATGAGCAGTTCTTC | CSVVPRDSFNEQFF
. | . | TRBJ2-1 | TRBV6-5 | TGTGCCAGCAGTTATGGCGGGACAGTTTACAATGAGCAGTTCTTC | CASSYGGTVYNEQFF
. | . | TRBJ1-2 | TRBV5-6 | TGTGCCAGCAGTTTGGATTCGGGGGCGGTGGGCTACACCTTC | CASSLDSGAVGYTF
. | . | TRBJ1-1 | TRBV24-1 | TGTGCCACCAGTGAAACACTGAGCACTGAAGCTTTCTTT | CATSETLSTEAFF
few | . | TRBJ2-3 | TRBV7-3 | TGTGCCAGCAGCTTAGGGACACAGGTCCGAGATACGCAGTATTTT | CASSLGTQVRDTQYF
few | TRBD1 | TRBJ2-1 | TRBV20-1 | TGCAGTGCTCCTCACCGGGACAGATCCGACAATGAGCAGTTCTTC | CSAPHRDRSDNEQFF
few | TRBD1 | TRBJ2-7 | TRBV7-9 | TGTGCCAGCAGCCGGGGACAGGGCGACTCCTACGAGCAGTACTTC | CASSRGQGDSYEQYF
. | . | TRBJ2-6 | TRBV4-2 | TGTGCCAGCAGCCATCCCCCGGCGTCTGGGGCCAACGTCCTGACTTTC | CASSHPPASGANVLTF
few | . | TRBJ2-7 | TRBV6-5 | TGTGCCAGCAGTATCGGGGTCGCCTACGAGCAGTACTTC | CASSIGVAYEQYF
few | . | TRBJ2-1 | TRBV7-8 | TGTGCCAGCAGCTCAGGGGGGAGCAGGCAGTTCTTC | CASSSGGSRQFF